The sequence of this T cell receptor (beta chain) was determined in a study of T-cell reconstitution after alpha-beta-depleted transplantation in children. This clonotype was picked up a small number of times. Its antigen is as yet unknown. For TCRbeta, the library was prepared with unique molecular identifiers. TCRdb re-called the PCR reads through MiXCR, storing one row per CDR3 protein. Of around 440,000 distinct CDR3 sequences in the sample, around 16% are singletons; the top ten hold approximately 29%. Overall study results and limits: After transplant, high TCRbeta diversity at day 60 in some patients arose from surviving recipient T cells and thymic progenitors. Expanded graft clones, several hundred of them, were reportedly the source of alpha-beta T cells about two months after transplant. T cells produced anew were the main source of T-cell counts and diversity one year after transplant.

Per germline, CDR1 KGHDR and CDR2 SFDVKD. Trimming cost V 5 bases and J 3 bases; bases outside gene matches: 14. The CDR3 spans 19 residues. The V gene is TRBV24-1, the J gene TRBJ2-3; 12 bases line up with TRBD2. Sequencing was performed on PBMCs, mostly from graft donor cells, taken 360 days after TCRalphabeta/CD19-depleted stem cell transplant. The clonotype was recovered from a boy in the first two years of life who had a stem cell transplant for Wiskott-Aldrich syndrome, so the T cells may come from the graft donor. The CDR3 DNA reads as TGTGCCACCAGTGTCTCGGGACTAGCGGGTACCTCGGTTACAGATACGCAGTATTTT. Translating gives CATSVSGLAGTSVTDTQYF.